The 3 T cell receptor beta chains given below trace back to one sample, sequenced in a study of blood T cell repertoires in COVID-19. Only in-frame clones appear in the TCRdb table, and some are missing; sequencing was by immunoSEQ multiplex PCR. The table shows some 130,000 clones, with approximately 90% occurring only once. The material sequenced was peripheral blood. All receptors derive from a man in his 60s with COVID-19, enrolled during active disease.

The chain joins TRBV19 to TRBJ1-5; TRBD1 aligns across 10 bases. Trimming cost V 11 bases and J 7 bases; bases outside gene matches: 8. This CDR3 has 13 residues. Germline values: CDR1 LNHDA, CDR2 SQIVND (reference sequence). The CDR3 loop reads CASVGTGVQPQHF. The CDR3 nucleotides read TGTGCCTCAGTCGGGACAGGGGTCCAGCCCCAGCATTTT.

The chain has TRBV19 and TRBJ1-5; tentatively, D is TRBD1 (6 bases). Between the trimmed V and J ends, which lost 1 base and 4 bases, there was a span of 11 bases. CDR3 length equals 15 residues. Germline assignment: CDR1 LNHDA and CDR2 SQIVND (reference sequence). The CDR3 protein is CASSIAQGLNQPQHF. The CDR3 DNA reads as TGTGCCAGTAGTATAGCTCAGGGGCTGAATCAGCCCCAGCATTTT.

This chain uses TRBV28 with TRBJ2-2; 9 bases are shared with TRBD2. This CDR3 spans 16 amino acids. Germline CDR1 and CDR2: MDHEN and SYDVKM. J was trimmed by 0 bases and V by 7 bases; bases with no gene match: 6. In DNA form, the CDR3 reads TGTGCCAGCAACGACCTAGCGGGACCGAACACCGGGGAGCTGTTTTTT. The encoded protein is CASNDLAGPNTGELFF.